A selection of T cell receptor beta chains follows, all from one sample in a study of OX40 agonist ivuxolimab in advanced cancers. The data were produced by immunoSEQ multiplex PCR, yet TCRdb's version contains in-frame clones alone and is incomplete. The table lists around 84,000 clones, about 88% of them singletons. The sequenced sample was CD4+ or CD8+ T cells sorted from blood, obtained in a trial of the OX40 agonist ivuxolimab. The origin of the receptors is an adult with an advanced solid tumor such as melanoma, head and neck, liver or kidney cancer. CDR3s leave out the opening cysteine and the closing phenylalanine or tryptophan. The order of the fields is V gene, J gene, CDR3 length, D gene, CDR3 protein. The D gene is left open where the match is weak.

v_gene: TRBV4-2; j_gene: TRBJ1-6; len: 13; d_gene: NA; CDR3aa: ASSQNVLGYSPLH
v_gene: TRBV11-3; j_gene: TRBJ2-7; len: 10; d_gene: NA; CDR3aa: ASSLDGYEQY
v_gene: TRBV5-1; j_gene: TRBJ2-3; len: 11; d_gene: NA; CDR3aa: ASSLQGTDTQY
v_gene: TRBV1; j_gene: TRBJ2-7; len: 16; d_gene: NA; CDR3aa: TSSQDPGLAGEQHEQY
v_gene: TRBV18; j_gene: TRBJ2-3; len: 16; d_gene: TRBD2; CDR3aa: ASSPMASGGDGTDTQY
v_gene: TRBV2; j_gene: TRBJ2-1; len: 11; d_gene: NA; CDR3aa: ATRLVGTDEQF
v_gene: TRBV5-1; j_gene: TRBJ2-7; len: 14; d_gene: NA; CDR3aa: ASSLGLAEGAYEQY
v_gene: TRBV15; j_gene: TRBJ2-1; len: 12; d_gene: NA; CDR3aa: ATSREWVGNEQF
v_gene: TRBV2; j_gene: TRBJ2-5; len: 14; d_gene: TRBD2; CDR3aa: ASNHQLAGGGETQY
v_gene: TRBV5-1; j_gene: TRBJ2-3; len: 13; d_gene: NA; CDR3aa: ASSLEWPPTDTQY
v_gene: TRBV7-9; j_gene: TRBJ2-3; len: 14; d_gene: TRBD2; CDR3aa: ASSSLAGGAADTQY
v_gene: TRBV5-1; j_gene: TRBJ2-7; len: 13; d_gene: TRBD2; CDR3aa: ASSWRSGGPYEQY
v_gene: TRBV30; j_gene: TRBJ1-6; len: 10; d_gene: NA; CDR3aa: AWRGGGSPLH
v_gene: TRBV6-1; j_gene: TRBJ1-4; len: 12; d_gene: NA; CDR3aa: ASSEGGTNEKLF
v_gene: TRBV6-6; j_gene: TRBJ2-2; len: 13; d_gene: TRBD1; CDR3aa: ASSRQGLGTGELF
v_gene: TRBV30; j_gene: TRBJ2-1; len: 12; d_gene: NA; CDR3aa: AWSKGDPMNEQF
v_gene: TRBV11-2; j_gene: TRBJ2-7; len: 13; d_gene: TRBD1; CDR3aa: ASSQPWTGGYEQY
v_gene: TRBV5-1; j_gene: TRBJ2-7; len: 13; d_gene: NA; CDR3aa: ASSLAGRSPYEQY
v_gene: TRBV7-2; j_gene: TRBJ2-7; len: 11; d_gene: NA; CDR3aa: ASSFPPVYEQY
v_gene: TRBV5-3; j_gene: TRBJ1-4; len: 16; d_gene: NA; CDR3aa: ARSFRTEVSSTNEKLF